These 15 T cell receptor beta chains were sequenced from one sample in a study of OX40 agonist ivuxolimab in advanced cancers. This table comes from immunoSEQ multiplex PCR, and its TCRdb copy is limited to in-frame clones, with some not included. The sample has approximately 100,000 clones, about 91% seen once; the top ten hold roughly 0.53%. The material was CD4+ or CD8+ T cells sorted from blood, obtained in a trial of the OX40 agonist ivuxolimab. These receptors were obtained from an adult with an advanced solid tumor such as melanoma, head and neck, liver or kidney cancer.

V and J are TRBV10-3 and TRBJ2-3, with TRBD2 identical over 8 bases. This CDR3 comprises 16 residues. Germline CDR1 is ENHRY and CDR2 is SYGVKD. The trim removed 9 bases at V and 1 base at J, leaving 12 bases unmatched. The CDR3 nucleotides read TGTGCCATTGCCCCGTCCACTAGCGGAGGCACAGATACGCAGTATTTT. This codes for CAIAPSTSGGTDTQYF.

The chain links TRBV18 to TRBJ2-3; 9 bases agree with TRBD1. Germline-derived CDR1 and CDR2 are KGHSH and LQKENI. The CDR3 sequence is 15 residues long. V gave up 6 bases and J gave up 5 bases; unmatched junction bases: 9. The CDR3: CASSATGQGLDTQYF. CDR3 bases: TGTGCCAGCTCGGCGACGGGACAGGGTTTAGATACGCAGTATTTT.

The V and J genes are TRBV10-3 and TRBJ1-2; 11 bases map to TRBD1. The CDR3 is 15 residues long. V lost 2 bases to trimming and J lost 6 bases; unmatched junction nucleotides: 5. Germline V lookup: CDR1 ENHRY, CDR2 SYGVKD. The CDR3 DNA reads as TGTGCCATCAGTGAGGGACAGGGGGCGCAGGATGGCTACACCTTC. This translates into CAISEGQGAQDGYTF.

This clone was seen once. The gene calls are TRBV7-2 and TRBJ2-3; 9 bases match TRBD1. In germline, CDR1 is SGHTA, CDR2 FQGNSA. V shed 3 bases, J shed 6 bases, and the junction held 10 bases outside the gene matches. This CDR3 region has 16 residues. The CDR3 reads CASSFRPGQGGDTQYF. For the CDR3, the DNA is TGTGCCAGCAGCTTCCGTCCGGGACAGGGAGGCGATACGCAGTATTTT.

This chain links TRBV5-8 with TRBJ2-3; the D is unclear. Per the germline V gene, CDR1 is SGHTS and CDR2 is YDEGEE. V was trimmed by 0 bases and J by 2 bases, leaving 16 bases between them. The CDR3 is 17 residues long. The CDR3 DNA is TGTGCCAGCAGCTTGGGGGGTCTCCGACCCTTCACAGATACGCAGTATTTT. It encodes CASSLGGLRPFTDTQYF.

This clone was seen just once. Other DNA sequences from this sample encode an identical CDR3 as well. The chain uses TRBV5-1 and TRBJ1-4; D unresolved. CDR1 and CDR2 (germline): SGHRS, YFSETQ. The CDR3 totals 15 residues. Between the trimmed V and J ends, which lost 5 bases and 0 bases, there was a span of 11 bases. The CDR3 reads CASSLEGATNEKLFF. CDR3 nucleotides: TGCGCCAGCAGTCTCGAGGGAGCAACTAATGAAAAACTGTTTTTT.

The genes are TRBV11-2 and TRBJ2-7, with D tentatively TRBD2 (5 bases). V was cut by 5 bases and J by 6 bases, with 14 bases left in between. This CDR3 region has 13 residues. Germline values: CDR1 SGHAT, CDR2 FQNNGV. The DNA of the CDR3 is TGTGCCAGCAGCCTAGGCGGGTTAGGCGAGCAGTACTTC. Its translation is CASSLGGLGEQYF.

The V call is TRBV18, the J call TRBJ2-7, with 10 positions matching TRBD2. The CDR3 contains 15 residues. Germline V gene lookup returns CDR1 KGHSH and CDR2 LQKENI. V shed 5 bases and J 4 bases; nucleotides not matched to a gene: 8. CDR3 sequence reads: CASSMELAGVYEQYF. The CDR3 nucleotides read TGTGCCAGCTCAATGGAGCTAGCGGGAGTTTACGAGCAGTACTTC.

This chain uses TRBV5-1 with TRBJ2-7; 7 nucleotides match TRBD2. Germline V CDR1 and CDR2: SGHRS, YFSETQ. The trim removed 0 bases at V and 3 bases at J, leaving 6 bases unmatched. CDR3 length: 15 amino acids. The CDR3 region has the DNA TGCGCCAGCAGCTTGGATCCTACTAGCGTCTACGAGCAGTACTTC. Protein: CASSLDPTSVYEQYF.

The chain uses TRBV15 and TRBJ2-3; 8 positions match TRBD1. The CDR3 has 15 residues. Germline-derived CDR1 and CDR2 are LNHNV and YYDKDF (reference sequence). The V gene end was trimmed by 2 bases and the J gene end by 3 bases; junction bases not matched to a gene: 4. This CDR3 reads CATSRNGQGTDTQYF. As DNA, the CDR3 is TGTGCCACCAGCAGAAACGGACAGGGTACAGATACGCAGTATTTT.

The sample holds a few counts of this clone. The chain carries TRBV19 and TRBJ2-7; 7 bases are shared with TRBD2. The germline V gene encodes CDR1 LNHDA and CDR2 SQIVND (reference sequence). The CDR3 spans 13 residues. Trimming removed 7 bases from V and 6 bases from J; junction bases left unmatched: 9. The DNA of the CDR3 is TGTGCCAGTACCGGACTAGTTGGTTCCGAGCAGTACTTC. Translated: CASTGLVGSEQYF. Using reference TRBV19 and TRBJ2-7 for the parts outside the CDR3, the full variable domain is DGGITQSPKYLFRKEGQNVTLSCEQNLNHDAMYWYRQDPGQGLRLIYYSQIVNDFQKGDIAEGYSVSREKKESFPLTVTSAQKNPTAFYLCASTGLVGSEQYFGPGTRLTVT.

This clone has just one count. V usage is TRBV6-5 and J usage is TRBJ2-5; possibly TRBD1 for D (6 bases). V lost 4 bases and J lost 1, with 10 bases in between. This CDR3 is 14 amino acids long. The germline gives CDR1 MNHEY, CDR2 SVGAGI. Here the CDR3 DNA reads TGTGCCAGCAGTTGGGGGACAACCCAAGAGACCCAGTACTTC. Translation gives CASSWGTTQETQYF.

The rearrangement links TRBV10-3 to TRBJ2-1; perhaps TRBD2 as D (5 bases). This CDR3 contains 15 residues. V was clipped by 5 bases and J by 5 bases, with 16 bases between them. The V gene's germline CDR1 is ENHRY and CDR2 SYGVKD. The CDR3 DNA reads TGTGCCATCAGTTTAGCTTCCCCTAGCAACAATGAGCAGTTCTTC. It specifies CAISLASPSNNEQFF.

The chain uses TRBV19 and TRBJ1-2, with 11 bases fitting TRBD1. From germline, CDR1 is LNHDA and CDR2 SQIVND (reference sequence). The CDR3 runs 17 residues. With V trimmed by 9 bases and J by 4 bases, 16 bases remained unmatched. CDR3 DNA sequence: TGTGCCAGCAAAACCGGGACAGGGGGGCCCTGGGGCTATGGCTACACCTTC. Translated: CASKTGTGGPWGYGYTF. Complete variable domain (other parts from reference TRBV19 and TRBJ1-2): DGGITQSPKYLFRKEGQNVTLSCEQNLNHDAMYWYRQDPGQGLRLIYYSQIVNDFQKGDIAEGYSVSREKKESFPLTVTSAQKNPTAFYLCASKTGTGGPWGYGYTFGSGTRLTVV.

This sequence joins TRBV7-3 and TRBJ2-5; 8 nucleotides match TRBD1. Per germline, CDR1 SGHTA and CDR2 FQGTGA. The junction had 7 bases not matched to a gene; V was cut back by 6 bases and J by 1 base. CDR3 length: 15 amino acids. This CDR3 is CASRPDRDVQETQYF. The CDR3, as DNA: TGTGCCAGCAGACCGGACAGGGATGTCCAAGAGACCCAGTACTTC.